A selection of T cell receptor beta chains follows, all from one sample in a study of PD-1 blockade in classical Hodgkin lymphoma. This table comes from immunoSEQ multiplex PCR, and its TCRdb copy is limited to in-frame clones, with some not included. This repertoire shows approximately 17,000 clones, approximately 69% found once; its top ten account for around 7.7%. The sequences come from peripheral blood mononuclear cells (PBMCs), collected before the second cycle of nivolumab. These receptors were obtained from a human donor with classical Hodgkin lymphoma. The CDR3 runs from the conserved cysteine through the conserved F or W. D genes are given only for firm matches. The size entry is marked missing in some rows and otherwise reads once, few, many or a size class.

j_call clone_size d_call v_call cdr3_nt cdr3_aa
TRBJ2-7 . TRBD1 TRBV27 TGTGCCAGCAAGGGGACAGGGGGCTCCTACGAGCAGTACTTC CASKGTGGSYEQYF
TRBJ2-1 . TRBD2 TRBV7-2 TGTGCCAGCAGCACTAGCGTAAGCTCCTACAATGAGCAGTTCTTC CASSTSVSSYNEQFF
TRBJ1-3 . . TRBV5-6 TGTGCCAGCAGCTTGGGCCCAGGCCGCTCTGGAAACACCATATATTTT CASSLGPGRSGNTIYF
TRBJ2-5 . . TRBV9 TGTGCCAGCAGCCTCCGGGGGCAAGAGACCCAGTACTTC CASSLRGQETQYF
TRBJ2-5 . . TRBV2 TGTGCCAGCAGTGAACGGCGTAGAGAGACCCAGTACTTC CASSERRRETQYF
TRBJ2-3 once . TRBV11-2 TGTGCCAGCAGCCCTCGGGGTGCAGATACGCAGTATTTT CASSPRGADTQYF
TRBJ2-7 . . TRBV7-9 TGTGCCAGCACCCAGGGGAGGCAAACCTACGAGCAGTACTTC CASTQGRQTYEQYF
TRBJ2-1 . . TRBV5-1 TGTGCCAGCAGCTGGGGGACGGTAAATGAGCAGTTCTTC CASSWGTVNEQFF
TRBJ2-4 once TRBD2 TRBV15 TGTGCCACCCCCACTAGCGGGATAGGGAACATTCAGTACTTC CATPTSGIGNIQYF
TRBJ1-2 few . TRBV23-1 TGCGCCAGCAGTCAATGGGGGCGGTACTATGGCTACACCTTC CASSQWGRYYGYTF
TRBJ2-1 . TRBD2 TRBV7-8 TGTGCCAGCAGCTATGAATCAGCGGGGAGTTATGGGCAGTTCTTC CASSYESAGSYGQFF
TRBJ2-7 few TRBD2 TRBV28 TGTGCCAGCAGTCCCGAGCGGGAGGTAAGAGTCGAGCAGTACTTC CASSPEREVRVEQYF
TRBJ2-2 once . TRBV28 TGTGCCAGCAGCATCACATCAGGAGGCACCGGGGAGCTGTTTTTT CASSITSGGTGELFF
TRBJ1-5 . . TRBV19 TGTGCCAGTAGTATAGATAGGGCCCGACAGGATTACAGCAATCAGCCCCAGCATTTT CASSIDRARQDYSNQPQHF
TRBJ1-5 . . TRBV28 TGTGCCAGCAGTTACCTACAGGGTAGCAATCAGCCCCAGCATTTT CASSYLQGSNQPQHF
TRBJ2-5 . . TRBV20-1 TGCAGTGCGAGAGGGTCCGGCTATCAGTACTTC CSARGSGYQYF
TRBJ2-7 . TRBD2 TRBV6-5 TGTGCCAGCCGTAGCGGGAGGTCCTACGAGCAGTACTTC CASRSGRSYEQYF
TRBJ2-7 . TRBD1 TRBV10-1 TGCGCCAGCAGTGAGGGGACAGGATTGTACGAGCAGTACTTC CASSEGTGLYEQYF
TRBJ2-5 . . TRBV29-1 TGCAGCCCCGTCAAGACATCTCCAAAGGGGTTCCAAGAGACCCAGTACTTC CSPVKTSPKGFQETQYF
TRBJ2-7 . TRBD1 TRBV27 TGTGCCAGCAGTTTATCTGGCAGGGGGCTATACGAGCAGTACTTC CASSLSGRGLYEQYF
TRBJ2-5 . . TRBV14 TGTGCCAGCAGCCAATTTGAAGGAGGGCGTCGCGAGACCCAGTACTTC CASSQFEGGRRETQYF
TRBJ2-7 . . TRBV7-6 TGTGCCAGCAGCTTAGCAAGCAGGGTCGAGCAGTACTTC CASSLASRVEQYF
TRBJ2-5 . . TRBV11-2 TGTGCCAGCACCACGGAGAGGGGTGGGGAGACCCAGTACTTC CASTTERGGETQYF
TRBJ1-5 . . TRBV6-1 TGTGCCAGCAGGGACGGTCAGCCCCAGCATTTT CASRDGQPQHF
TRBJ2-2 few TRBD2 TRBV5-1 TGCGCCAGCAGCTTACTAGCGACGAACACCGGGGAGCTGTTTTTT CASSLLATNTGELFF
TRBJ2-5 . . TRBV19 TGTGCCAGTAGTATAGGGGGATTGGTAGCGGTGGAGACCCAGTACTTC CASSIGGLVAVETQYF
TRBJ1-4 . . TRBV28 TGTGCCAGCAGCTCGGGAACGGGGCAAAAACTGTTTTTT CASSSGTGQKLFF
TRBJ2-2 . . TRBV19 TGTGCCAGTAGTATCCGCCCGAACGGGGAGCTGTTTTTT CASSIRPNGELFF
TRBJ2-7 few . TRBV27 TGTGCCAGCAGTCCGGGACTGGGCCCCTACGAGCAGTACTTC CASSPGLGPYEQYF
TRBJ2-7 . TRBD1 TRBV29-1 TGCAGCGCCGGGGACAGGAATTACGAGCAGTACTTC CSAGDRNYEQYF
TRBJ1-4 . TRBD1 TRBV4-1 TGCGCCAGCAGCCCGTGGAGACCGGGACAGATTAATGAAAAACTGTTTTTT CASSPWRPGQINEKLFF
TRBJ2-7 . TRBD2 TRBV7-6 TGTGCCAGCAGCAGAGGGACTAGCGGGAGTGGAGAGCAGTACTTC CASSRGTSGSGEQYF
TRBJ2-4 . TRBD1 TRBV28 TGTGCCAGCAGTTTAGTCCCAGGGGGCCGCAAAAACATTCAGTACTTC CASSLVPGGRKNIQYF
TRBJ2-2 few . TRBV5-1 TGCGCCAGCAGCTTGTCGGCGCCGAACACCGGGGAGCTGTTTTTT CASSLSAPNTGELFF
TRBJ2-5 once . TRBV7-7 TGTGCTAGCAGCTTAGGTTTGGTGATCAACAGTGAGACCCAGTACTTC CASSLGLVINSETQYF
TRBJ1-6 . . TRBV30 TGTGCCTGGAGTCAGGACAGTGTCGTTAATTCACCCCTCCACTTT CAWSQDSVVNSPLHF